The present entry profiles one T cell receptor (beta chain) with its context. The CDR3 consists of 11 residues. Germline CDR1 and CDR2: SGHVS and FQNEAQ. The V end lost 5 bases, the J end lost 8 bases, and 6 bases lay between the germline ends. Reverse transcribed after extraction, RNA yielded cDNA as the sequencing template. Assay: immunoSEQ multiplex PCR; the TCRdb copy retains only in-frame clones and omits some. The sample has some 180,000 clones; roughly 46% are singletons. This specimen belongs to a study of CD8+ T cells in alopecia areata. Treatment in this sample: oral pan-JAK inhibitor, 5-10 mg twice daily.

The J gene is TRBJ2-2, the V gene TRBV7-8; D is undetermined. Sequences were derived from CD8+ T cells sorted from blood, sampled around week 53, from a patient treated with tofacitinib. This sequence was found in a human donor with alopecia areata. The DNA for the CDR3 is TGTGCCAGCAGCCGCCCGGGGGAGCTGTTTTTT. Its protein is CASSRPGELFF.